This TCR beta chain derives from a study of follicular helper T cells after annual influenza vaccination. Study-level findings and limits: Successive annual vaccinations recalled a recurrent oligoclonal ICOS+CD38+ cTfh response with influenza-specific clonotypes. Day 7 ICOS+CD38+ clones were most often found later in ICOS-CD38- cTfh cells.

TCRdb's table, derived via immunoSEQ multiplex PCR, lists solely in-frame clones and lacks some. There are thousands of clones in the sample; 65% to 85% occur only once, and roughly 2.2% lies in the top ten. A remark on this clone: Its antigen remains unknown.

Time point in this sample: 2015-2016 season, pre-vaccination. Trimming left V 3 bases short and J 1 base short, with 13 bases between. This CDR3 has 16 amino acids. Germline V gene lookup returns CDR1 SQVTM and CDR2 ANQGSEA. The sample here was CXCR5+ CD38- circulating T follicular helper cells from blood, taken on the day of influenza vaccination. Subset noted: circulating Tfh, non-naive CD4+CXCR5+PD-1+ (ICOS+CD38+ or ICOS-CD38-). The origin of this receptor is an adult who received the influenza vaccine. The genes are TRBV29-1 and TRBJ2-6; D perhaps matches TRBD1 (5 bases). The CDR3: CSVDDSELSGANVLTF. CDR3 DNA sequence: TGCAGCGTTGATGACAGCGAATTATCTGGGGCCAACGTCCTGACTTTC.